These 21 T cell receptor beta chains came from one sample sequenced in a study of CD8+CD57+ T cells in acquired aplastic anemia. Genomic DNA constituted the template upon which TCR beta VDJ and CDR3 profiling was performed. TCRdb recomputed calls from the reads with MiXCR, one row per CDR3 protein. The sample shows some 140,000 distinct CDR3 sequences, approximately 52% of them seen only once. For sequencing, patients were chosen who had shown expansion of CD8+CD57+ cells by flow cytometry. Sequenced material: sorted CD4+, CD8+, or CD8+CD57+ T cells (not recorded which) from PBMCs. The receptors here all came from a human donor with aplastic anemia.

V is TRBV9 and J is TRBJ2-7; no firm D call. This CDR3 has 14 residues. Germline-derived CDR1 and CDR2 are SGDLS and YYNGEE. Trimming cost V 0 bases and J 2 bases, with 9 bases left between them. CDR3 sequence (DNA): TGTGCCAGCAGCGTAGACCCAGGAACCTACGAGCAGTACTTC. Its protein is CASSVDPGTYEQYF. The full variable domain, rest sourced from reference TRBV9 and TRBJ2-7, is DSGVTQTPKHLITATGQRVTLRCSPRSGDLSVYWYQQSLDQGLQFLIQYYNGEERAKGNILERFSAQQFPDLHSELNLSSLELGDSALYFCASSVDPGTYEQYFGPGTRLTVT.

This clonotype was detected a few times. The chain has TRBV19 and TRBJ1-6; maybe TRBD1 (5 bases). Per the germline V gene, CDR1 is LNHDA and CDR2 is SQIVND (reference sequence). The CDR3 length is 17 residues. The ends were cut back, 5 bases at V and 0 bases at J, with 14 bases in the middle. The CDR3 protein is CASSPHGGSSYNSPLHF. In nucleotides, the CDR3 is TGTGCCAGTAGTCCTCACGGGGGAAGCTCCTATAATTCACCCCTCCACTTT.

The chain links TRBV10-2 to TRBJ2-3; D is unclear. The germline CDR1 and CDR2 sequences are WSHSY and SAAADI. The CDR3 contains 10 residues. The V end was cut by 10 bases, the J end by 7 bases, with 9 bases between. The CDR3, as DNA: TGCGCCACGTTGGGGAATACGCAGTATTTT. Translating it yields CATLGNTQYF.

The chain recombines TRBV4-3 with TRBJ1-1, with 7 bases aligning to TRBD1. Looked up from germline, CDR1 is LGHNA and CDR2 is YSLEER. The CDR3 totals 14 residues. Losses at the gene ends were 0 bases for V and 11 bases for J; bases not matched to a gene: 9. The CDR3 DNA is TGCGCCAGCAGCCAAGATTGGGCGACAGGGTTGGCTTTCTTT. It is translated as CASSQDWATGLAFF.

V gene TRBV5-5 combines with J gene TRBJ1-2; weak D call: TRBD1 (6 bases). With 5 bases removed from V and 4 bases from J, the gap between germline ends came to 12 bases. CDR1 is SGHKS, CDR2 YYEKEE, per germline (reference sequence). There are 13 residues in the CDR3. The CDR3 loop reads CASSIGGVYGYTF. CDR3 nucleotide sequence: TGTGCCAGCAGTATAGGGGGTGTCTATGGCTACACCTTC.

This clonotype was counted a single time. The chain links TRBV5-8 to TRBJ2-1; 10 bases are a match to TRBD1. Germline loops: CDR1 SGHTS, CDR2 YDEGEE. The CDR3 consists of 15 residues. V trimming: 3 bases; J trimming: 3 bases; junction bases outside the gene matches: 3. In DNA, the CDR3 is TGTGCCAGCAGCTGGGGGACAGGGGACTACAATGAGCAGTTCTTC. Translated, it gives CASSWGTGDYNEQFF. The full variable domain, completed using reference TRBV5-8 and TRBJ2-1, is EAGVTQSPTHLIKTRGQQATLRCSPISGHTSVYWYQQALGLGLQFLLWYDEGEERNRGNFPPRFSGRQFPNYSSELNVNALELEDSALYLCASSWGTGDYNEQFFGPGTRLTVL.

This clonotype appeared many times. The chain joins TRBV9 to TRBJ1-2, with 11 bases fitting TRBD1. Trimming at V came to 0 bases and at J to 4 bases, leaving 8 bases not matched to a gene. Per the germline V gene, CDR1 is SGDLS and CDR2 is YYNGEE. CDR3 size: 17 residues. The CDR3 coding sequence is TGTGCCAGCAGCGTAGCAAGGAGTGGGACAGGGGGCTATGGCTACACCTTC. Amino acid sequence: CASSVARSGTGGYGYTF.

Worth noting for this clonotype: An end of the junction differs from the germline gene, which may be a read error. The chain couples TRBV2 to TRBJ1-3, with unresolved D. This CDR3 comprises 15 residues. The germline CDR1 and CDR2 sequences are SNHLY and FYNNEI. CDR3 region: CASSPDSFSGNTIYF. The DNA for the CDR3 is TGTGCCAGCAGCCCCGACTCTTTCTCTGGAAACACCATATACTTT.

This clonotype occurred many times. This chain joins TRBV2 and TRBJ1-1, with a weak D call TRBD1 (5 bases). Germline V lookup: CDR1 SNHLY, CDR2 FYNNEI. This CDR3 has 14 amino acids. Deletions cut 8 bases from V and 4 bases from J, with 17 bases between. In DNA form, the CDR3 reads TGTGCCAGCCGTCCGTCGGAGGGGAGCACTGAAGCTTTCTTT. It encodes CASRPSEGSTEAFF. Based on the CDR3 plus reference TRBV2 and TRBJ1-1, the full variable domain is EPEVTQTPSHQVTQMGQEVILRCVPISNHLYFYWYRQILGQKVEFLVSFYNNEISEKSEIFDDQFSVERPDGSNFTLKIRSTKLEDSAMYFCASRPSEGSTEAFFGQGTRLTVV.

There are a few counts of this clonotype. The DNA for the CDR3 is TGCAGCGTTGAACGGGGCGGGGGGCTCACAGATACGCAGTATTTT. This gives the protein CSVERGGGLTDTQYF. This rearrangement joins TRBV29-1 to TRBJ2-3; 8 bases are shared with TRBD2. The ends lost 2 bases at V and 2 bases at J; junction bases unmatched: 6. The CDR3 runs to 15 residues. Germline loops: CDR1 SQVTM, CDR2 ANQGSEA.

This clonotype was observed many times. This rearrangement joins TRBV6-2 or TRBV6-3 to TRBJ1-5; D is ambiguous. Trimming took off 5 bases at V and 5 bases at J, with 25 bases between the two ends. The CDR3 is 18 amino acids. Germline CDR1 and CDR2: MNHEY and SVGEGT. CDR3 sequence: CASSTAGITDLYDQPQHF. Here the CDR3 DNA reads TGTGCCAGCAGTACTGCCGGGATCACGGATCTCTATGATCAGCCCCAGCATTTT.

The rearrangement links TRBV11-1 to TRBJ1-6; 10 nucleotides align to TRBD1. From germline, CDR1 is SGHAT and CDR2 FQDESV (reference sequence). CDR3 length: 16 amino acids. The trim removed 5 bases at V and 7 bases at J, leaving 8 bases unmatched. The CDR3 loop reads CASSPPGTGENSPLHF. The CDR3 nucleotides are TGTGCCAGCAGCCCGCCAGGGACAGGGGAAAATTCACCCCTCCACTTT.

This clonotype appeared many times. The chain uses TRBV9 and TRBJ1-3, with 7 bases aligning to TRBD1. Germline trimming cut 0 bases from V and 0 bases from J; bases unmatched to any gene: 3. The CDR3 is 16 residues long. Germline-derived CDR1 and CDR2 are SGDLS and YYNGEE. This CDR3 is CASSVAGGSSGNTIYF. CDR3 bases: TGTGCCAGCAGCGTAGCAGGGGGATCCTCTGGAAACACCATATATTTT.

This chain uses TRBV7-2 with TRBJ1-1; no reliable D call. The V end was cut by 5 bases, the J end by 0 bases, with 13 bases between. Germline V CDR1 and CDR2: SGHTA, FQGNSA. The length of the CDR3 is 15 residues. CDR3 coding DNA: TGTGCCAGCAGCCCTAGTTCGGTGATGAACACTGAAGCTTTCTTT. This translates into CASSPSSVMNTEAFF.

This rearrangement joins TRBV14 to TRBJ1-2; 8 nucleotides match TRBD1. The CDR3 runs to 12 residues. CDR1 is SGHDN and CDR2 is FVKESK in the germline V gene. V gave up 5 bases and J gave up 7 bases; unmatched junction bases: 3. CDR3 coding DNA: TGTGCCAGCAGCGTAGGACAGGGTGGCTACACCTTC. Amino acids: CASSVGQGGYTF.

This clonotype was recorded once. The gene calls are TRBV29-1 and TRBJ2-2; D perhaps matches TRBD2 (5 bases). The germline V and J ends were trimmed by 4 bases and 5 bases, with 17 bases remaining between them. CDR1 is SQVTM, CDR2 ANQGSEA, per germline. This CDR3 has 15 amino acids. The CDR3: CSVGAGPLGTGELFF. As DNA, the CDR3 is TGCAGCGTTGGGGCGGGCCCCCTGGGGACCGGGGAGCTGTTTTTT.

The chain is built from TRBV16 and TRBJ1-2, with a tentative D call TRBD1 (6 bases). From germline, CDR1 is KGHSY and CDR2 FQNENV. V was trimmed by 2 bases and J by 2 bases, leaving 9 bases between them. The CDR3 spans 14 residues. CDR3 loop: CASSQDRLNYGYTF. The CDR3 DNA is TGTGCCAGCAGCCAAGACAGGCTGAACTATGGCTACACCTTC.

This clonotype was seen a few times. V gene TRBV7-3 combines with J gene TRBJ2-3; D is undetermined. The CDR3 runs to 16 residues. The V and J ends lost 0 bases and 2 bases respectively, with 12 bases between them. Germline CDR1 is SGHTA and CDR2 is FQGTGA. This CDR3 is CASSLTRSQNTDTQYF. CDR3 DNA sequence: TGTGCCAGCAGCTTAACGAGGTCGCAGAACACAGATACGCAGTATTTT.

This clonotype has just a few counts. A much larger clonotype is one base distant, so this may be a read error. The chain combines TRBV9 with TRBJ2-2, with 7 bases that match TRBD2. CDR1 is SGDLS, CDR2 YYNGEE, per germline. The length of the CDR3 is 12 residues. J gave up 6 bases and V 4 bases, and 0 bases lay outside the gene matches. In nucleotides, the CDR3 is TGTGCCAGCAGCCGGGGGGCCGGGGAGCTGTTTTTT. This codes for CASSRGAGELFF.

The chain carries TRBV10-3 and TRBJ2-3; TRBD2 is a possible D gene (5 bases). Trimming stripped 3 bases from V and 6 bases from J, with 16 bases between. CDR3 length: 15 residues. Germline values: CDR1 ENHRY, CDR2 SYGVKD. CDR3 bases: TGTGCCATCAGTGATCTGGGTTCGGGGTACGATACGCAGTATTTT. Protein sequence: CAISDLGSGYDTQYF.

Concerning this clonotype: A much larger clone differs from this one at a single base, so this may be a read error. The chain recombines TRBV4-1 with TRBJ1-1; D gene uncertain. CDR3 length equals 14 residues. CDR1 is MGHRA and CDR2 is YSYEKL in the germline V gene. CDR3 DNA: TGCGCCAGCAGCCAAGATCGAAGGGTCACTGAAGCTTCCTTT. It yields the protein CASSQDRRVTEASF.